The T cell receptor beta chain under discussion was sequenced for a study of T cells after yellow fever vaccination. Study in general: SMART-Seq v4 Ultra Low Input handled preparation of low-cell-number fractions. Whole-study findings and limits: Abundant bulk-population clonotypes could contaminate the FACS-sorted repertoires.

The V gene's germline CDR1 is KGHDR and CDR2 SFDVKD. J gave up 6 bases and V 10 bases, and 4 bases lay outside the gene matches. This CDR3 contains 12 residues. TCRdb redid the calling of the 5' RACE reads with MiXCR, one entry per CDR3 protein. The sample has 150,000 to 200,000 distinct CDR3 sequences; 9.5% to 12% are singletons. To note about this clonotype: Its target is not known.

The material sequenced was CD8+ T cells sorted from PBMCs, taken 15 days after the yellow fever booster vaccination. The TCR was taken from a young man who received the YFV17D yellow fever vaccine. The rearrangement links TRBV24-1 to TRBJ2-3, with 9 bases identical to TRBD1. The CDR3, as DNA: TGTGCCACAGGGACAGGGACCGATACGCAGTATTTT. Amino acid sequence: CATGTGTDTQYF.